This T cell receptor (beta chain) was sequenced in a study of CD8 T cells in ankylosing spondylitis. Regarding the study as a whole: It appeared that ankylosing spondylitis blood was characterized by a TCR beta motif of fewer than ten highly homologous variants. The study looked at matched synovial fluid samples from ankylosing spondylitis patients. Disease-linked clones were reported to be significantly enriched there.

TCRdb passed the 5' RACE reads through MiXCR, listing each CDR3 protein once. The table lists under 550,000 distinct CDR3 sequences, about 24% of them singletons. This clonotype has more than one count but fewer than ten. Its specificity is unknown. Trimming shortened V by 0 bases and J by 6 bases, and 5 bases separated the two germline ends. CDR1 and CDR2 (germline): SGHDN, FVKESK. The length of the CDR3 is 13 residues. The rearrangement joins TRBV14 to TRBJ2-2; no clear D gene. Sequenced: blood, either unsorted or a sorted T cell fraction (not recorded which). This clonotype originated in a male donor with ankylosing spondylitis. Here the CDR3 reads CASSQDWAGELFF. DNA for the CDR3: TGTGCCAGCAGCCAAGACTGGGCCGGGGAGCTGTTTTTT.